This T cell receptor beta chain was observed in a study of T-cell reconstitution after alpha-beta-depleted transplantation in children. Germline V gene data show CDR1 as DFQATT and CDR2 as SNEGSKA (reference sequence). The CDR3 has 15 amino acids. V lost 0 bases, J lost 5 bases, and 16 bases lay in between. Broader study findings: In patients about two months after transplant, alpha-beta T cells reportedly arose from several hundred expanded graft clones. A year post-transplant, T-cell counts and diversity derived mostly from newly produced T cells. From surviving recipient T cells and thymic progenitors came the high day-60 TCRbeta diversity observed in some patients.

This clonotype was counted ten times or more. Its antigen is still unknown. Unique molecular identifiers were built into the TCRbeta library. TCRdb called the PCR reads again in MiXCR, with one record for every CDR3 protein. The table includes hundreds of thousands of distinct CDR3 sequences, under 15% detected once. This clonotype was sampled from a girl aged 2-10 years with congenital amegakaryocytic thrombocytopenia, due to receive a stem cell transplant. The source was PBMCs, collected before TCRalphabeta/CD19-depleted stem cell transplant. The chain employs TRBV20-1 and TRBJ1-1; D is perhaps TRBD1 (6 bases). In DNA, the CDR3 is TGCAGTGCTAGAGAACAGGGTTGGTTTGGTACTGAAGCTTTCTTT. Residues: CSAREQGWFGTEAFF.